One sample yielded the 30 T cell receptor beta chains listed below, sequenced in a study of neoadjuvant nivolumab and ipilimumab in lung cancer. Method: immunoSEQ multiplex PCR; TCRdb's copy keeps in-frame clones and lacks some. The sample has more than 25,000 clones, approximately 85% seen once. This specimen was tumor tissue, taken after neoadjuvant nivolumab, alone or with ipilimumab, at or shortly before surgery. All receptors derive from an adult with non-small cell lung cancer.

This clone turned up a few times. The V call is TRBV6-1, the J call TRBJ1-5; 8 bases align to TRBD1. Germline loops: CDR1 MNHNS, CDR2 SASEGT. Losses at the gene ends were 6 bases for V and 6 bases for J; bases not matched to a gene: 13. The CDR3 is made up of 16 amino acids. CDR3 region: CASSENAGGWSQPQHF. The CDR3 DNA reads TGTGCCAGCAGCGAAAACGCAGGGGGCTGGAGTCAGCCCCAGCATTTT.

V and J are TRBV2 and TRBJ2-7; the D is unclear. The length of the CDR3 is 11 residues. Trimming took off 4 bases at V and 2 bases at J, with 3 bases between the two ends. The germline V gene has CDR1 SNHLY and CDR2 FYNNEI. CDR3 residues: CASSATYEQYF. CDR3 DNA: TGTGCCAGCAGTGCCACCTACGAGCAGTACTTC.

The CDR3 is CASSPPQQGSSLGYGYTF. Written as DNA, the CDR3 is TGTGCCAGCAGTCCCCCCCAACAGGGTTCCTCGTTAGGGTATGGCTACACCTTC. J is TRBJ1-2 and V is TRBV27; tentative D call: TRBD1 (6 bases). V gave up 5 bases and J gave up 5 bases, with 27 bases separating them. The CDR3 consists of 18 residues. Germline assignment: CDR1 MNHEY and CDR2 SMNVEV (reference sequence).

This clone was found a few times. The chain joins TRBV5-1 to TRBJ2-3; D possibly corresponds to TRBD2 (5 bases). V was shortened by 3 bases and J by 2 bases, with 10 bases between the two germline ends. Looked up from germline, CDR1 is SGHRS and CDR2 is YFSETQ. The CDR3 runs to 14 residues. In DNA, the CDR3 is TGCGCCAGCAGCTCTGCCGGGGACACAGATACGCAGTATTTT. It specifies CASSSAGDTDTQYF.

Note on this clone: A read error is the likely source, as a far larger clone sits one nucleotide away. This same CDR3 is encoded by further DNA sequences in the sample. The V gene is TRBV5-1, the J gene TRBJ1-5, with D perhaps TRBD1 (6 bases). With 0 bases removed from V and 1 base from J, the gap between germline ends came to 11 bases. CDR3 length: 16 residues. CDR1 and CDR2 from the germline V gene are SGHRS and YFSETQ. This chain's CDR3 is CASSLAGGVSNQPQHF. CDR3 sequence (DNA): TGCGCCAGCAGCTTGGCCGGGGGCGTCAGCAATCAGCCCCAGCATTTT.

This chain connects TRBV30 to TRBJ1-2; tentative D call: TRBD1 (6 bases). The CDR3 totals 14 residues. Germline CDR1 and CDR2: GTSNPN and SVGIG (reference sequence). V was pared by 4 bases and J by 8 bases, with 20 bases between. DNA of the CDR3: TGTGCCTGGAATCTACGCGGGGGGGCGATCGGCTACACCTTC. Its protein product is CAWNLRGGAIGYTF.

The chain couples TRBV5-1 to TRBJ2-3; TRBD2 matches at 13 bases. Germline V gene sequence: CDR1 SGHRS, CDR2 YFSETQ. V lost 4 bases, J lost 6 bases, and 8 bases stayed unmatched. The CDR3 runs 16 residues. CDR3 DNA: TGCGCCAGCAGCCCACTAGCGGGAGGGCTCGTGGATACGCAGTATTTT. It translates to CASSPLAGGLVDTQYF.

The CDR3 protein is CASSLDLNTEAFF. CDR3 DNA: TGTGCCAGCAGCTTAGATCTGAACACTGAAGCTTTCTTT. The chain recombines TRBV7-8 with TRBJ1-1; D gene unclear. The germline V gene encodes CDR1 SGHVS and CDR2 FQNEAQ. Trimming took off 1 base at V and 0 bases at J, with 3 bases between the two ends. The CDR3 consists of 13 residues. The full variable domain, with the rest looked up from reference TRBV7-8 and TRBJ1-1, is GAGVSQSPRYKVAKRGQDVALRCDPISGHVSLFWYQQALGQGPEFLTYFQNEAQLDKSGLPSDRFFAERPEGSVSTLKIQRTQQEDSAVYLCASSLDLNTEAFFGQGTRLTVV.

This rearrangement joins TRBV11-2 to TRBJ2-7; D possibly corresponds to TRBD1 (5 bases). The germline gives CDR1 SGHAT, CDR2 FQNNGV. The CDR3 totals 14 residues. The V and J ends lost 0 bases and 0 bases respectively, with 6 bases between them. CDR3 sequence (DNA): TGTGCCAGCAGCTTAGAGGGGCTCTCCTACGAGCAGTACTTC. Its translation: CASSLEGLSYEQYF. The full variable domain, in which reference TRBV11-2 and TRBJ2-7 provide the parts outside the CDR3, is EAGVAQSPRYKIIEKRQSVAFWCNPISGHATLYWYQQILGQGPKLLIQFQNNGVVDDSQLPKDRFSAERLKGVDSTLKIQPAKLEDSAVYLCASSLEGLSYEQYFGPGTRLTVT.

This clone occurred once. V gene TRBV11-3 combines with J gene TRBJ1-4; TRBD1 is a possible D gene (6 bases). V was shortened by 5 bases and J by 6 bases, with 22 bases between the two germline ends. Germline CDR1 SGHNT, CDR2 YENEEA. The CDR3 is 17 residues long. The CDR3 nucleotides are TGTGCCAGCAGCCAAGGGGGGGGAGGCGCGATGCATGAAAAACTGTTTTTT. It yields the protein CASSQGGGGAMHEKLFF.

The DNA of the CDR3 is TGTGCCAGCAGTCCCCGGGGGCGTGAAAAACTGTTTTTT. Residues: CASSPRGREKLFF. The rearrangement uses TRBV28 and TRBJ1-4; D perhaps matches TRBD1 (6 bases). Germline CDR1 is MDHEN and CDR2 is SYDVKM. The germline V and J ends were trimmed by 5 bases and 7 bases, with 11 bases remaining between them. The CDR3 is 13 residues long.

This chain joins TRBV27 and TRBJ2-3; 7 bases are a match to TRBD2. Trimming at V came to 5 bases and at J to 0 bases, leaving 5 bases not matched to a gene. The CDR3 has 15 amino acids. Looked up from germline, CDR1 is MNHEY and CDR2 is SMNVEV (reference sequence). The DNA of the CDR3 is TGTGCCAGCAGTAAAACGGGACTAAGCACAGATACGCAGTATTTT. It yields the protein CASSKTGLSTDTQYF.

CDR3 sequence (DNA): TGTGCCAGCTTCCAATTCGACGGTTACGAGCAGTACTTC. Protein product: CASFQFDGYEQYF. The chain joins TRBV7-2 to TRBJ2-7; D not certain. The CDR3 runs to 13 residues. Germline V gives CDR1 SGHTA, CDR2 FQGNSA. The ends were cut back, 8 bases at V and 4 bases at J, with 15 bases in the middle.

The rearrangement joins TRBV30 to TRBJ1-5; the D is unclear. Germline V lookup: CDR1 GTSNPN, CDR2 SVGIG (reference sequence). The CDR3 loop spans 12 amino acids. V was shortened by 3 bases and J by 4 bases, with 7 bases between the two germline ends. In DNA, the CDR3 is TGTGCCTGGAGCCGGGTGAATCAGCCCCAGCATTTT. Its translation: CAWSRVNQPQHF. The variable domain in full, completed from reference TRBV30 and TRBJ1-5, reads SQTIHQWPATLVQPVGSPLSLECTVEGTSNPNLYWYRQAAGRGLQLLFYSVGIGQISSEVPQNLSASRPQDRQFILSSKKLLLSDSGFYLCAWSRVNQPQHFGDGTRLSIL.

The chain uses TRBV7-9 and TRBJ1-4; D is unresolved. Trimming stripped 3 bases from V and 6 bases from J, with 11 bases between. CDR1 SEHNR and CDR2 FQNEAQ come from the germline V gene (reference sequence). The CDR3 runs 14 residues. In DNA, the CDR3 is TGTGCCAGCAGCTTGTGGACCGGGGATGAAAAACTGTTTTTT. Its translation is CASSLWTGDEKLFF.

This clone is medium-sized (0.01 to 0.1%) within its sample. The chain combines TRBV28 with TRBJ2-2; 8 nucleotides line up with TRBD2. This CDR3 has 17 residues. Germline lookup yields CDR1 MDHEN and CDR2 SYDVKM. The V and J ends lost 7 bases and 0 bases, in that order; junction bases with no gene match: 10. CDR3 nucleotide sequence: TGTGCCAGCAAAGTGGTAGCGGGGCTACCGAACACCGGGGAGCTGTTTTTT. This encodes CASKVVAGLPNTGELFF.

The J gene is TRBJ1-4, the V gene TRBV12-5; D is undetermined. Trimming shortened V by 2 bases and J by 0 bases, and 7 bases separated the two germline ends. CDR1 is LGHNT and CDR2 is FRNRAP in the germline V gene. CDR3 length: 15 residues. The CDR3 nucleotides are TGTGCTAGTGGTTTGCGGCTTGCAACTAATGAAAAACTGTTTTTT. It specifies CASGLRLATNEKLFF.

This clone has more than one count but fewer than ten. This chain uses TRBV7-9 with TRBJ2-7; D is unclear. Trimming removed 3 bases from V and 1 base from J, with 7 bases in between. Germline CDR1 is SEHNR and CDR2 is FQNEAQ (reference sequence). This CDR3 comprises 13 residues. DNA of the CDR3: TGTGCCAGCAGCTTTACCGGGTCCTACGAGCAGTACTTC. Translation: CASSFTGSYEQYF.

In nucleotides, the CDR3 is TGCGCCAGCAGCTTGGAACTCTCGTCGACTAATGAAAAACTGTTTTTT. Its protein product is CASSLELSSTNEKLFF. The gene calls are TRBV5-1 and TRBJ1-4; D is unclear. The V gene's germline CDR1 is SGHRS and CDR2 YFSETQ. V lost 0 bases, J lost 2 bases, and 11 bases lay in between. This CDR3 region has 16 residues.

CDR3 DNA sequence: TGTGCCAGCAGCTTGCTAGTCACGTCCACAGATACGCAGTATTTT. Translation: CASSLLVTSTDTQYF. The V and J genes are TRBV5-7 and TRBJ2-3; D gene unclear. TRBV5-7 falls under the ORF class, with uncertain function. V was cut by 1 base and J by 2 bases, with 11 bases left in between. The CDR3 is made up of 15 amino acids.

This chain connects TRBV10-2 to TRBJ1-2; 8 bases are shared with TRBD1. The V and J ends lost 5 bases and 4 bases, in that order; junction bases with no gene match: 3. This CDR3 has 13 residues. Germline V lookup: CDR1 WSHSY, CDR2 SAAADI. In DNA, the CDR3 is TGCGCCAGCAGTTCAGGGGGCAGCTATGGCTACACCTTC. Its translation: CASSSGGSYGYTF.

The chain combines TRBV6-5 with TRBJ2-5; 10 bases align to TRBD2. CDR1 is MNHEY, CDR2 SVGAGI, per germline. CDR3 size: 16 residues. The J segment lost 4 bases and the V segment lost 4 bases, leaving 9 bases of the junction unmatched. CDR3 sequence reads: CASSSFGLAEGETQYF. The CDR3 DNA follows: TGTGCCAGCAGTTCCTTCGGACTAGCGGAGGGAGAGACCCAGTACTTC.

This clone was observed once. The rearrangement links TRBV10-2 to TRBJ2-3; 8 bases map to TRBD2. V dropped 5 bases and J dropped 3; count of bases not matched to a gene: 7. Germline V lookup: CDR1 WSHSY, CDR2 SAAADI. The CDR3 spans 15 residues. CDR3 region: CASSPRTSQTDTQYF. In DNA, the CDR3 is TGCGCCAGCAGTCCCAGGACTAGCCAGACAGATACGCAGTATTTT.

The V gene is TRBV7-6, the J gene TRBJ2-2, with D possibly matching TRBD2 (5 bases). Germline V gene data show CDR1 as SGHVS and CDR2 as FNYEAQ. The CDR3 runs to 14 residues. V was clipped by 3 bases and J by 7 bases, with 12 bases between them. The CDR3 DNA follows: TGTGCCAGCAGCTTGGTAGGACGGGACGGGGAGCTGTTTTTT. Protein product: CASSLVGRDGELFF.

The chain recombines TRBV29-1 with TRBJ2-5; D remains unclear. This CDR3 has 14 residues. Germline values: CDR1 SQVTM, CDR2 ANQGSEA. V lost 8 bases to trimming and J lost 1 base, with 17 bases between them. DNA of the CDR3: TGCAGCCCGTCCTTATACGAGACCCAAGAGACCCAGTACTTC. Translation gives CSPSLYETQETQYF.

This sequence joins TRBV10-3 and TRBJ1-2, with a possible D match to TRBD1 (5 bases). The CDR3 consists of 13 residues. In germline, CDR1 is ENHRY, CDR2 SYGVKD. The V end was cut by 5 bases, the J end by 2 bases, with 9 bases between. CDR3 loop: CAISRDGNYGYTF. Here the CDR3 DNA reads TGTGCCATCAGTAGGGACGGCAACTATGGCTACACCTTC.

V and J are TRBV7-2 and TRBJ2-3; D remains unclear. Deletions cut 1 base from V and 5 bases from J, with 1 base between. Per germline, CDR1 SGHTA and CDR2 FQGNSA. This CDR3 region has 11 residues. The CDR3 spells CASSLVDTQYF. The DNA of the CDR3 is TGTGCCAGCAGCTTAGTAGATACGCAGTATTTT.

V gene TRBV5-1 combines with J gene TRBJ2-2, with D perhaps TRBD2 (5 bases). Germline loops: CDR1 SGHRS, CDR2 YFSETQ. There are 15 residues in the CDR3. Trimming removed 1 base at V and 1 base at J, with 8 bases between. The CDR3: CASSLRAGNTGELFF. For the CDR3, the DNA is TGCGCCAGCAGCTTGAGGGCGGGGAACACCGGGGAGCTGTTTTTT.

This chain links TRBV18 with TRBJ2-1; 7 bases align to TRBD1. V was pared by 1 base and J by 0 bases, with 3 bases of the junction left unmatched. Germline V gene lookup returns CDR1 KGHSH and CDR2 LQKENI. There are 16 residues in the CDR3. CDR3 sequence: CASSPQGAGSYNEQFF. The CDR3 coding sequence is TGTGCCAGCTCACCACAGGGGGCTGGCTCCTACAATGAGCAGTTCTTC. The entire variable domain, with the rest obtained from reference TRBV18 and TRBJ2-1, is as follows: NAGVMQNPRHLVRRRGQEARLRCSPMKGHSHVYWYRQLPEEGLKFMVYLQKENIIDESGMPKERFSAEFPKEGPSILRIQQVVRGDSAAYFCASSPQGAGSYNEQFFGPGTRLTVL.

The rearrangement links TRBV11-2 to TRBJ2-3; no clear D gene. CDR1 and CDR2 (germline): SGHAT, FQNNGV. The CDR3 sequence is 13 residues long. V shed 4 bases and J shed 5 bases, with 10 bases lying between them. CDR3 sequence: CASSSSPRDTQYF. The CDR3 coding sequence is TGTGCCAGCAGCTCAAGCCCTAGAGATACGCAGTATTTT.